This entry lists 13 T cell receptor beta chains sequenced from one sample in a study of graft-versus-host responses after intestinal transplantation. Antigen specificity for these receptors is unknown. Here immunoSEQ multiplex PCR was the method, and the copy in TCRdb shows in-frame clones only, minus some. The table has about 100,000 clones, roughly 87% seen once; the top ten hold more than 0.75%. Source: unstimulated CD4+ T cells sorted from spleen or lymph node cells, taken before transplant. The source of these receptors is a human donor who was the organ donor for an intestinal transplant.

This clone was counted between two and nine times. The chain joins TRBV19 to TRBJ1-5; TRBD1 is a possible D gene (5 bases). The CDR3 is made up of 15 amino acids. Trimming removed 2 bases from V and 0 bases from J, with 8 bases in between. Germline-derived CDR1 and CDR2 are LNHDA and SQIVND (reference sequence). The CDR3 DNA sequence: TGTGCCAGTAGTATAACAGGATATAGCAATCAGCCCCAGCATTTT. Translated, it gives CASSITGYSNQPQHF.

The chain carries TRBV6-1 and TRBJ2-1; 15 positions agree with TRBD2. The junction had 6 bases not matched to a gene; V was cut back by 3 bases and J by 6 bases. The CDR3 extends over 17 amino acids. Germline V CDR1 and CDR2: MNHNS, SASEGT. In DNA, the CDR3 is TGTGCCAGCAGTGATCGGACTAGCGGGGGGGCGGGCAATGAGCAGTTCTTC. Protein product: CASSDRTSGGAGNEQFF.

In its sample, this clone was seen once. CDR3 sequence: CASSPLPGQGPPQYF. As DNA, the CDR3 is TGTGCCAGCTCACCGTTACCGGGACAGGGGCCCCCCCAGTACTTC. The gene calls are TRBV18 and TRBJ2-5; 10 bases map to TRBD1. J gave up 9 bases and V 3 bases, and 10 bases lay outside the gene matches. Germline CDR1 and CDR2: KGHSH and LQKENI. The CDR3 has 15 residues.

Only one count was recorded for this clone. The J gene is TRBJ1-3, the V gene TRBV13; the D gene is possibly TRBD1 (5 bases). This CDR3 spans 14 amino acids. Germline V lookup: CDR1 PRHDT, CDR2 FYEKMQ (reference sequence). V lost 6 bases and J 0 bases, leaving 9 bases between the germline ends. In DNA, the CDR3 is TGTGCCAGCAGGTTCCAGGGCTCTGGAAACACCATATATTTT. Translation gives CASRFQGSGNTIYF.

This clone showed up just a few times. At one of its ends the junction is not consistent with the germline gene, which may arise from a read error. The chain combines TRBV5-1 with TRBJ1-4; the D gene is possibly TRBD1 (6 bases). From germline, CDR1 is SGHRS and CDR2 YFSETQ. This CDR3 has 14 residues. The CDR3 region has the DNA TGTGCCAGCAGCTTGGGGGGCCGGTTTGAAAAACTGTTTTTT. This sequence encodes CASSLGGRFEKLFF.

The V and J genes are TRBV10-3 and TRBJ1-6, with D unclear. The ends were cut back, 3 bases at V and 4 bases at J, with 7 bases in the middle. The germline V gene has CDR1 ENHRY and CDR2 SYGVKD. CDR3 length equals 14 residues. CDR3 bases: TGTGCCATCAGTGACTCGGGGTATAATTCACCCCTCCACTTT. Amino acids: CAISDSGYNSPLHF.

The chain couples TRBV6-5 to TRBJ1-6; D ambiguous. The germline V gene encodes CDR1 MNHEY and CDR2 SVGAGI. Trimming pared 3 bases from V and 14 bases from J, leaving 14 bases between. This CDR3 is built from 13 residues. Here the CDR3 DNA reads TGTGCCAGCAGTTATTCGGTCCCTAACACCCTCCACTTT. It specifies CASSYSVPNTLHF.

This clone was observed once. The rearrangement joins TRBV9 to TRBJ2-2; possibly TRBD1 for D (6 bases). V lost 4 bases, J lost 7 bases, and 11 bases lay in between. Germline V gene lookup returns CDR1 SGDLS and CDR2 YYNGEE. The CDR3 length is 13 residues. As DNA, the CDR3 is TGTGCCAGCAGCCCTCAGGGGATCGGGGAGCTGTTTTTT. Protein: CASSPQGIGELFF.

The rearrangement uses TRBV4-2 and TRBJ2-3; 7 bases match TRBD2. The CDR3 loop spans 16 amino acids. CDR1 is LGHNA, CDR2 YNFKEQ, per germline. Unmatched junction bases numbered 8, after V lost 1 base and J lost 4 bases. The CDR3 sequence is CASSQGGRSGADTQYF. The CDR3, as DNA: TGTGCCAGCAGCCAAGGGGGTCGGAGCGGGGCAGATACGCAGTATTTT.

The rearrangement uses TRBV29-1 and TRBJ1-1; possibly TRBD1 for D (5 bases). The V gene's germline CDR1 is SQVTM and CDR2 ANQGSEA. With 1 base removed from V and 10 bases from J, the gap between germline ends came to 13 bases. This CDR3 has 12 amino acids. The CDR3 sequence is CSVEGREIGAFF. The CDR3 nucleotides read TGCAGCGTTGAAGGCAGGGAGATTGGAGCTTTCTTT.

V usage is TRBV19 and J usage is TRBJ2-7; no clear D. Germline loops: CDR1 LNHDA, CDR2 SQIVND (reference sequence). V was trimmed by 2 bases and J by 6 bases, leaving 11 bases between them. This CDR3 has 13 amino acids. The CDR3 is CASSIQVWGEQYF. CDR3 DNA sequence: TGTGCCAGTAGTATACAGGTTTGGGGCGAGCAGTACTTC.

V and J are TRBV6-1 and TRBJ2-7; 8 nucleotides match TRBD1. The CDR3 contains 14 residues. V shed 1 base, J shed 5 bases, and the junction held 4 bases outside the gene matches. CDR1 and CDR2 (germline): MNHNS, SASEGT. CDR3 region: CASSEGPDRDEQYF. CDR3 in DNA: TGTGCCAGCAGTGAAGGGCCGGACAGGGACGAGCAGTACTTC.

The table lists this clone with a few counts. The chain couples TRBV14 to TRBJ1-4; 7 bases fit TRBD1. The ends lost 4 bases at V and 1 base at J; junction bases unmatched: 3. The germline gives CDR1 SGHDN, CDR2 FVKESK. The CDR3 runs to 15 residues. In DNA form, the CDR3 reads TGTGCCAGCAGCCCGAGACAGGGAACTAATGAAAAACTGTTTTTT. This encodes CASSPRQGTNEKLFF.